Included here is one TCR beta chain sequence, with context. Its antigen is not identified. A multiplex PCR was run with 60 Vbeta primers and 13 Jbeta primers. Clones were sequenced by immunoSEQ multiplex PCR, and TCRdb holds only the in-frame ones, with some missing. The data contain approximately 240,000 clones, roughly four fifths of them seen just once; the ten biggest clones take up 0.58%. This record comes from a study of cytomegalovirus exposure and HLA in healthy donors. Points from the study as a whole: Cytomegalovirus status, reportedly, was diagnosed with high specificity and sensitivity by the classifier. Most TCRs appeared rarely, but some public TCRs recurred in many donors.

After removal of 5 bases from V and 3 bases from J, the junction contained 6 bases not matched to a gene. CDR1 is SEHNR and CDR2 is FQNEAQ in the germline V gene (reference sequence). This CDR3 is built from 15 residues. Material: PBMCs. The clonotype originates from a woman in her forties in good health and CMV-seronegative. V usage is TRBV7-9 and J usage is TRBJ1-1, with 10 bases lining up with TRBD1. In DNA form, the CDR3 reads TGTGCCAGCAGCACCCGACAGGGGGCGTACACTGAAGCTTTCTTT. It encodes CASSTRQGAYTEAFF.